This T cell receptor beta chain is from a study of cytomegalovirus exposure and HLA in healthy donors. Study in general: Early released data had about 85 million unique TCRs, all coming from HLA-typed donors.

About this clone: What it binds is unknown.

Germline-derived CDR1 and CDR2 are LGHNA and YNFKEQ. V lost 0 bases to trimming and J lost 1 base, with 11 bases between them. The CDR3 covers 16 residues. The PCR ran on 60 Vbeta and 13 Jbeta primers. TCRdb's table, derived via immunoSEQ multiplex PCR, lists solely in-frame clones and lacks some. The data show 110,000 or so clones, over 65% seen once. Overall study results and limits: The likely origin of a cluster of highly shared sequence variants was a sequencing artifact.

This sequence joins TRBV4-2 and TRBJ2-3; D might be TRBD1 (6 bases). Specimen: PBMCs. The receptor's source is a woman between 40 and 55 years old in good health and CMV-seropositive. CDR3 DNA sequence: TGTGCCAGCAGCCAAGAGGGCAGGACAGGCACAGATACGCAGTATTTT. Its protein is CASSQEGRTGTDTQYF.